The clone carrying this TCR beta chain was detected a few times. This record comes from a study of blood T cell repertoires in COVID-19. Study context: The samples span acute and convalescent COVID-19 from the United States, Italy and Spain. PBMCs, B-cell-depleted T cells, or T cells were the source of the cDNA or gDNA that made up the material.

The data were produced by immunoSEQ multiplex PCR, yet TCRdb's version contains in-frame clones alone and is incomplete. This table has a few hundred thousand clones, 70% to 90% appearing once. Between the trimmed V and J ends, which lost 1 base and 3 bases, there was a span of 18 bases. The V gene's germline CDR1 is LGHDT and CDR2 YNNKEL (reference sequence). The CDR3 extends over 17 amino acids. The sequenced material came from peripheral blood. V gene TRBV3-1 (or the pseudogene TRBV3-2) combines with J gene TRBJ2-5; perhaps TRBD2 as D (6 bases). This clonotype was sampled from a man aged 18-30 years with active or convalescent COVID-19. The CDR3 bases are TGTGCCAGCAGCCAAGGGGCCAGTGGAGGGTGGAAAGAGACCCAGTACTTC. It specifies CASSQGASGGWKETQYF.